The clone carrying this T cell receptor (beta chain) showed up just once. Its antigen is as yet unknown. This entry belongs to a study of relationships among human T cell subsets. Regarding the study as a whole: Clones with over 100 reads held over 50% of CD8+ cytotoxic sequences. Bead sorting may have left some CD4+CD8+ double-positive cells. Substantial CDR3 sharing among Th1, Th2 and regulatory cells suggested stochastic fate choice.

Germline loops: CDR1 DFQATT, CDR2 SNEGSKA (reference sequence). This CDR3 is built from 14 residues. The V and J ends lost 4 bases and 6 bases respectively, with 16 bases between them. Semiquantitative ARM-PCR amplified T cell receptor alpha and beta CDR3 regions from mRNA. Exponential amplification used communal superprimers after tagged nested gene-specific primers in ARM-PCR. A single record per CDR3 protein comes from TCRdb applying MiXCR to the multiplex PCR reads. In the table there are 5,000 or so distinct CDR3 sequences, 78% of which are singletons. The receptor was derived from a man aged 35-49 years in good health. J is TRBJ1-5 and V is TRBV20-1, with TRBD1 as a possible D gene (5 bases). What was sequenced was total T cells sorted from blood. The CDR3 DNA reads TGCAGTGCTATCGGCCAGGGAGATTTTCAGCCCCAGCATTTT. It specifies CSAIGQGDFQPQHF.